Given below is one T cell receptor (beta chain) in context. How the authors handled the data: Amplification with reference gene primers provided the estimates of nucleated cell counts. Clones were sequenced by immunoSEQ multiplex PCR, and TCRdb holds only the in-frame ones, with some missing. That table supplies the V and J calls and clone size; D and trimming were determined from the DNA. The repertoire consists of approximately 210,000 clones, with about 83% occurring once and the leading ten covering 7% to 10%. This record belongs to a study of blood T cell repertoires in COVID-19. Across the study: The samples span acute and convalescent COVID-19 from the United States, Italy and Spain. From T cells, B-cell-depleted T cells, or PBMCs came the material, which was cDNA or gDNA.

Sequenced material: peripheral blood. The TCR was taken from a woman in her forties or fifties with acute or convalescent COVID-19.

CDR3 loop: CASSLGQDYEQYF. The CDR3 DNA is TGTGCCAGCAGCTTGGGGCAAGACTACGAGCAGTACTTC. This sequence joins TRBV5-6 and TRBJ2-7; D not certain. This CDR3 is built from 13 residues. V shed 0 bases and J shed 3 bases, with 7 bases lying between them. Looked up from germline, CDR1 is SGHDT and CDR2 is YYEEEE.